The 5 T cell receptor beta chains in this list originate from one sample, sequenced in a study of blood T cell repertoires in COVID-19. Clones were read by immunoSEQ multiplex PCR, and TCRdb kept only the in-frame ones, dropping some. The sample holds about 280,000 clones, 87% seen once. The sample taken for sequencing was PBMCs or T cells enriched from blood (not recorded which). The receptors derive from a woman in her thirties or forties who had recovered from COVID-19.

V is TRBV27 and J is TRBJ1-1, with a possible D match to TRBD1 (5 bases). Germline CDR1 reads MNHEY; CDR2 reads SMNVEV (reference sequence). The CDR3 totals 21 residues. Between the trimmed V and J ends, which lost 5 bases and 4 bases, there was a span of 35 bases. The CDR3: CASSNQGRLNSVQGERTEAFF. The CDR3 region has the DNA TGTGCCAGCAGTAACCAAGGCCGACTTAATTCCGTGCAAGGGGAACGCACTGAAGCTTTCTTT.

This chain connects TRBV5-4 to TRBJ2-7; D is possibly TRBD2 (5 bases). The ends were cut back, 0 bases at V and 1 base at J, with 8 bases in the middle. CDR3 size: 14 residues. Germline loops: CDR1 SGHNT, CDR2 YYREEE (reference sequence). The CDR3 nucleotides are TGTGCCAGCAGCTTGGATGGCGGGTCCTACGAGCAGTACTTC. As protein: CASSLDGGSYEQYF.

This clone has just a few counts. J is TRBJ2-1 and V is TRBV12-1; the DNA was not used to check the table's D call, TRBD2. TRBV12-1 is reported as a pseudogene. The CDR3 sequence is 13 residues long. CDR3 residues: CASSSRVGNEQFF. CDR3 in DNA: TGTGCCAGCAGCTCGAGGGTCGGCAATGAGCAGTTCTTC.

The V gene is TRBV11-3, the J gene TRBJ1-6; D gene ambiguous. V dropped 0 bases and J dropped 5 bases, with 2 bases sitting between them. Germline CDR1 reads SGHNT; CDR2 reads YENEEA. The CDR3 contains 13 residues. The CDR3 nucleotides are TGTGCCAGCAGCTTAGATAATAATTCACCCCTCCACTTT. As protein: CASSLDNNSPLHF.

V usage is TRBV2 and J usage is TRBJ1-5; no definite D call. Germline V gene sequence: CDR1 SNHLY, CDR2 FYNNEI. The CDR3 sequence is 13 residues long. V shed 4 bases and J shed 5 bases, with 9 bases lying between them. CDR3 amino acids: CASSVNSDQPQHF. CDR3 coding DNA: TGTGCCAGCAGTGTAAATAGTGATCAGCCCCAGCATTTT. Full variable domain (rest looked up from reference TRBV2 and TRBJ1-5): EPEVTQTPSHQVTQMGQEVILRCVPISNHLYFYWYRQILGQKVEFLVSFYNNEISEKSEIFDDQFSVERPDGSNFTLKIRSTKLEDSAMYFCASSVNSDQPQHFGDGTRLSIL.